The present T cell receptor (beta chain) was sequenced within a study of blood T cells in healthy people across ages. Looked up from germline, CDR1 is SQVTM and CDR2 is ANQGSEA. CDR3 length equals 15 residues. It was approximately 9 milliliters of peripheral blood that were drawn from each donor. Sample-barcoded 5' priming and a J-beta primer mix drove a second PCR of about 7 to 12 cycles. TCRdb recomputed calls from the 5' RACE reads with MiXCR, one row per CDR3 protein. The sample consists of around 2 million distinct CDR3 sequences, about two fifths of them appearing once. This TCR was sampled from a human donor in good health. The sequencing sample was made of blood. This chain links TRBV29-1 with TRBJ2-7; unclear D gene. The J call may be faulty, since TRBJ2-5 better matches the DNA end. The CDR3 sequence is CSVNGRNGVPETQYF. The CDR3 DNA reads TGCAGCGTGAATGGGCGAAATGGGGTCCCGGAGACCCAGTACTTC.